One TCR beta chain is described in this entry. Its specificity is unknown. PCR employed 60 Vbeta and 13 Jbeta primers. Using immunoSEQ multiplex PCR, the repertoire was profiled, and TCRdb retains in-frame clones only, with some absent. The sample carries about 150,000 clones, under 75% recorded once. Germline values: CDR1 SGHVS, CDR2 FQNEAQ. The V gene end was trimmed by 5 bases and the J gene end by 3 bases; junction bases not matched to a gene: 6. The CDR3 extends over 16 amino acids. This sample stems from a study of cytomegalovirus exposure and HLA in healthy donors. Broader study findings: A later analysis found that most CMV-associated TCR beta chains appeared HLA-restricted. Accurate HLA-A and HLA-B prediction from TCR beta sequences was reported for most subjects.

Material: PBMCs. V and J are TRBV7-8 and TRBJ2-7, with 14 bases lining up with TRBD2. The sequence was obtained from a woman aged 40 to 50 in good health and CMV-seronegative. This chain's CDR3 is CASSLTSGGAVYEQYF. The CDR3 nucleotides are TGTGCCAGCAGCCTGACTAGCGGGGGGGCGGTCTACGAGCAGTACTTC. Together with reference TRBV7-8 and TRBJ2-7, the CDR3 gives the full variable domain: GAGVSQSPRYKVAKRGQDVALRCDPISGHVSLFWYQQALGQGPEFLTYFQNEAQLDKSGLPSDRFFAERPEGSVSTLKIQRTQQEDSAVYLCASSLTSGGAVYEQYFGPGTRLTVT.